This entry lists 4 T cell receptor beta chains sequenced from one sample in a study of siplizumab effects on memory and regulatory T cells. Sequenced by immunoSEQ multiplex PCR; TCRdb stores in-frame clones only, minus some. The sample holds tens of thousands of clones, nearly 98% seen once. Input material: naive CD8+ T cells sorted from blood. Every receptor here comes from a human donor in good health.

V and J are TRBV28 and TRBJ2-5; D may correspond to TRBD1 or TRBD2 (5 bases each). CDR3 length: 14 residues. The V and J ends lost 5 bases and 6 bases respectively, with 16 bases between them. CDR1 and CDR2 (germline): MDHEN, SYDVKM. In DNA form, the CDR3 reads TGTGCCAGCAGTAACCTCGAGGGGTGGAAGACCCAGTACTTC. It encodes CASSNLEGWKTQYF.

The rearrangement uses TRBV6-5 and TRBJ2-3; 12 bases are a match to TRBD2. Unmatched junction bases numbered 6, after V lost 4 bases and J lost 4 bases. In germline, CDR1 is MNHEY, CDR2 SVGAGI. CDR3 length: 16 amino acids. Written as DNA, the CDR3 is TGTGCCAGCAGTTTCAGACTAGCGGGGGTGGCAGATACGCAGTATTTT. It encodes CASSFRLAGVADTQYF.

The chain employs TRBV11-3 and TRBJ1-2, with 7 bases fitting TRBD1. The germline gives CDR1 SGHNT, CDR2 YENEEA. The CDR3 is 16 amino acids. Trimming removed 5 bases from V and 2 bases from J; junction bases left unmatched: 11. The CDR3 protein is CASSPPTRGQNYGYTF. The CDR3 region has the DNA TGTGCCAGCAGCCCCCCCACCCGGGGACAGAACTATGGCTACACCTTC. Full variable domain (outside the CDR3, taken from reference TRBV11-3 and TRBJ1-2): EAGVVQSPRYKIIEKKQPVAFWCNPISGHNTLYWYLQNLGQGPELLIRYENEEAVDDSQLPKDRFSAERLKGVDSTLKIQPAELGDSAVYLCASSPPTRGQNYGYTFGSGTRLTVV.

In DNA, the CDR3 is TGTGCCAGCACACTCGGGGGTGGTGGCTACACCTTC. Protein: CASTLGGGGYTF. This rearrangement joins TRBV5-4 to TRBJ1-2; D perhaps matches TRBD1 (5 bases). Between the trimmed V and J ends, which lost 6 bases and 7 bases, there was a span of 13 bases. CDR3 length equals 12 residues. From germline, CDR1 is SGHNT and CDR2 YYREEE (reference sequence).